This T cell receptor beta chain was sequenced in a study of cytomegalovirus exposure and HLA in healthy donors. Study-wide findings and caveats: A later look showed TCR association rates differing by HLA locus, highest for DRB1 and lowest for HLA-C. The listing of roughly 160 TCR beta chains classed them as cytomegalovirus-associated.

A word on this clone: The antigen remains unidentified.

The study ran its PCR with 60 Vbeta and 13 Jbeta primers. Sequenced by immunoSEQ multiplex PCR; TCRdb stores in-frame clones only, minus some. The profile shows about 160,000 clones, just under 80% of them singletons. The CDR3 sequence is 11 residues long. Deletions cut 2 bases from V and 14 bases from J, with 7 bases between. Per germline, CDR1 LGHNT and CDR2 FRNRAP. Healthy individuals who donated bone marrow served as the donors. Sequencing was performed on PBMCs. J is TRBJ1-6 and V is TRBV12-5; no clear D. This TCR was recovered from a woman in her 50s in good health and CMV-seronegative. CDR3 residues: CASGLKESLHF. CDR3 nucleotides: TGTGCTAGTGGTTTGAAAGAGTCCCTCCACTTT.